What follows describes a single TCR beta chain. Its antigen is undetermined. A read error may produce the germline difference seen at one junction end. This CDR3 has 10 residues. CDR1 DFQATT and CDR2 SNEGSKA come from the germline V gene (reference sequence). These data come from a study of T cell responses to AZD1222 COVID-19 vaccine. Study-wide points: There were mostly white British donors and more females than males, and clonal diversity was possibly underestimated.

Method: immunoSEQ multiplex PCR; TCRdb's copy keeps in-frame clones and lacks some. The profile shows some 130,000 clones, around 90% of them singletons. V is TRBV20-1 and J is TRBJ2-3; D unclear. This receptor was obtained from an adult in good health. The source material was peripheral blood, sampled on day 0 of AZD1222 vaccination. CDR3 bases: TGCAGTGCTGGAGACGATACGCAGTATTTT. Its translation is CSAGDDTQYF.